The next 3 T cell receptor beta chains were all read from a single sample in a study of cytomegalovirus exposure and HLA in healthy donors. TCRdb's copy holds only in-frame clones and misses some; the assay was immunoSEQ multiplex PCR. The repertoire holds some 200,000 clones, with approximately 84% as singletons. What was sequenced was PBMCs. These receptors all stem from a woman aged 18-29 years in good health and CMV-seropositive.

The rearrangement uses TRBV2 and TRBJ1-5; perhaps TRBD1 as D (5 bases). V was clipped by 2 bases and J by 6 bases, with 17 bases between them. The germline V gene has CDR1 SNHLY and CDR2 FYNNEI. The length of the CDR3 is 16 residues. CDR3 sequence: CASSERGSTAPQPQHF. Here the CDR3 DNA reads TGTGCCAGCAGTGAAAGAGGCTCGACAGCCCCTCAGCCCCAGCATTTT.

The rearrangement uses TRBV2 and TRBJ1-1; D unclear. The ends were cut back, 6 bases at V and 0 bases at J, with 11 bases in the middle. The CDR3 totals 14 residues. Germline CDR1 reads SNHLY; CDR2 reads FYNNEI. The DNA of the CDR3 is TGTGCCAGCAGCCGGGAACTGATGAACACTGAAGCTTTCTTT. It codes for CASSRELMNTEAFF. The variable domain in full, completed from reference TRBV2 and TRBJ1-1, reads EPEVTQTPSHQVTQMGQEVILRCVPISNHLYFYWYRQILGQKVEFLVSFYNNEISEKSEIFDDQFSVERPDGSNFTLKIRSTKLEDSAMYFCASSRELMNTEAFFGQGTRLTVV.

V gene TRBV9 combines with J gene TRBJ2-1; 7 bases match TRBD1. CDR3 size: 16 residues. Germline loops: CDR1 SGDLS, CDR2 YYNGEE. Trimming at V came to 0 bases and at J to 6 bases, leaving 9 bases not matched to a gene. The CDR3 DNA reads TGTGCCAGCAGCGTAGGGGCGAGGGGGCCAACCAATGAGCAGTTCTTC. This encodes CASSVGARGPTNEQFF.